These T cell receptor beta chains were read from a single sample in a study of tumor-infiltrating lymphocytes in primary liver carcinoma. One entry per CDR3 protein, called by TCRdb with MiXCR from the multiplex PCR reads. The sample has about 180,000 distinct CDR3 sequences, about 60% seen once. The sample taken for sequencing was peripheral blood. These receptor sequences come from a man aged 40-49 years with primary liver carcinoma and hepatitis B virus infection. Each CDR3 is given with its conserved first and last residue. Fields, in order: clone size, J gene, D gene, V gene, CDR3 protein, CDR3 DNA. A D gene is named only where the DNA matches it firmly. The size field is filled for only some rows; it gives once, few, many or a size class.

>-|TRBJ2-7|-|TRBV6-5
CASTSKGIYEQYF
TGTGCCAGCACATCAAAGGGGATCTACGAGCAGTACTTC
>many|TRBJ2-2|TRBD2|TRBV11-2
CASSLVTSGRGTGELFF
TGTGCCAGCAGCTTAGTCACTAGCGGGAGAGGTACCGGGGAGCTGTTTTTT
>once|TRBJ2-5|-|TRBV6-5
CGSRDEGRPETQYF
TGTGGCAGCAGGGACGAGGGTAGACCAGAGACCCAGTACTTC
>few|TRBJ2-5|-|TRBV7-8
CASTILGLAPGETQYF
TGTGCCAGCACCATTCTGGGTCTAGCCCCCGGGGAGACCCAGTACTTC
>many|TRBJ2-5|TRBD1|TRBV4-1
CASSQGTGPETQYF
TGCGCCAGCAGCCAAGGGACAGGGCCGGAGACCCAGTACTTC
>once|TRBJ2-5|-|TRBV11-1
CASSDTVEETQYF
TGTGCAAGCAGTGACACCGTCGAAGAGACCCAGTACTTC
>many|TRBJ2-1|-|TRBV11-2
CASSSVVGEQFF
TGTGCCAGCAGCTCCGTAGTCGGTGAGCAGTTCTTC
>-|TRBJ2-3|TRBD2|TRBV10-3
CAIKKRETNSDTQYF
TGTGCCATCAAAAAGCGGGAGACTAATTCAGATACGCAGTATTTT
>once|TRBJ1-1|-|TRBV29-1
CSVEGLATNTEAFF
TGCAGCGTTGAAGGGCTAGCCACGAACACTGAAGCTTTCTTT
>-|TRBJ1-2|TRBD1|TRBV12-3/TRBV12-4
CASSPQGAGNYGYTF
TGTGCCAGCAGCCCTCAGGGGGCCGGTAACTATGGCTACACCTTC
>-|TRBJ2-7|-|TRBV11-2
CASSLTWTPGETYEQYF
TGTGCCAGCAGCCTCACGTGGACGCCAGGGGAGACCTACGAGCAGTACTTC
>-|TRBJ2-7|-|TRBV4-1
CASSVPGSGPYEQYF
TGCGCCAGCAGCGTTCCCGGGTCAGGTCCCTACGAGCAGTACTTC
>-|TRBJ1-3|TRBD1|TRBV12-3/TRBV12-4
CASSGQGGSGFSVF
TGTGCCAGCAGCGGACAGGGCGGATCAGGTTTTTCGGTATTT
>many|TRBJ2-7|-|TRBV11-2
CASSPVRGGDRGIEQYF
TGTGCCAGCAGCCCCGTTAGGGGGGGGGACAGAGGTATAGAGCAGTACTTC
>once|TRBJ2-1|-|TRBV11-1
CASRRQEGHDEQFF
TGTGCCAGCAGAAGACAGGAGGGGCACGATGAGCAGTTCTTC
>-|TRBJ1-6|-|TRBV2
CASSVSGDYNSPLHF
TGTGCCAGCAGTGTGTCGGGGGACTATAATTCACCCCTCCACTTT
>-|TRBJ2-1|TRBD2|TRBV5-4
CASSPPGTSGFNEQFF
TGTGCCAGCAGCCCCCCCGGGACTAGCGGATTCAATGAGCAGTTCTTC
>-|TRBJ2-7|-|TRBV6-6
CASSYLLVRDSSGYEQYF
TGTGCCAGCAGTTACCTACTCGTCCGGGACTCCTCGGGCTACGAGCAGTACTTC
>-|TRBJ2-2|-|TRBV4-1
CGSSHRDANTGELFF
TGCGGCAGCAGCCACAGAGATGCGAACACCGGGGAGCTGTTTTTT
>-|TRBJ2-3|-|TRBV30
CAWSRTDTQYF
TGTGCCTGGAGCCGGACTGATACGCAGTATTTT
>many|TRBJ2-7|TRBD2|TRBV29-1
CSVASGTYEQYF
TGCAGCGTTGCTAGCGGGACCTACGAGCAGTACTTC
>-|TRBJ1-2|-|TRBV4-1
CASSLWTGNEDGYTF
TGCGCCAGCAGCCTCTGGACGGGGAATGAGGACGGCTACACCTTC
>-|TRBJ2-5|TRBD2|TRBV6-2/TRBV6-3
CASSYTDAGGRETQYF
TGTGCCAGCAGTTACACCGATGCGGGAGGTCGGGAGACCCAGTACTTC
>-|TRBJ2-7|-|TRBV7-2
CASSSPGAGLNEQYF
TGTGCCAGCAGCTCCCCAGGGGCGGGGCTCAACGAGCAGTACTTC
>-|TRBJ2-4|TRBD2|TRBV5-4
CASSSDSGNIQYF
TGTGCCAGCAGCTCGGATAGCGGGAACATTCAGTACTTC
>-|TRBJ2-5|-|TRBV5-1
CASSRRIHQETQYF
TGCGCCAGCAGTAGAAGGATTCACCAAGAGACCCAGTACTTC
>-|TRBJ2-1|-|TRBV11-3
CASSVGQLSYSYEQFF
TGTGCCAGCAGCGTCGGACAGCTCAGCTACTCCTACGAGCAGTTCTTC
>-|TRBJ1-5|TRBD1|TRBV5-4
CACSIDRGQPQHF
TGTGCCTGCAGCATCGACAGGGGACAGCCCCAGCATTTT